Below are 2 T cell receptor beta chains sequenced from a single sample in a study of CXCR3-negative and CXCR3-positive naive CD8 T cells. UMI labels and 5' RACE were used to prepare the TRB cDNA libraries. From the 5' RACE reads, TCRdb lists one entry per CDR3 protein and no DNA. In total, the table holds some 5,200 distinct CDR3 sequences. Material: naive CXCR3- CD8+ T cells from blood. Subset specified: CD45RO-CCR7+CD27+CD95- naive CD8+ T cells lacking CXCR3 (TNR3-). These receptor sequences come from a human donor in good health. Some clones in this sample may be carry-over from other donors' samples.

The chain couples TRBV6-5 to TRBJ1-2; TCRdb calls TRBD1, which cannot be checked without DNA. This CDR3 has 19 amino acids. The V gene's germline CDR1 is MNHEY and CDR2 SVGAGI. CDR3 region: CASSYKGQGYNSLYKGYTF.

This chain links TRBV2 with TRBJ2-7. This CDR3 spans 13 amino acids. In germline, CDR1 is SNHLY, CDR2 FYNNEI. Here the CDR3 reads CASTVRNSYEQYF.